The rows below give T cell receptor beta chains drawn from one sample of a study of blood T cell repertoires in COVID-19. The protocol was immunoSEQ multiplex PCR, while the TCRdb copy is restricted to in-frame clones and leaves out a portion. The sample comprises about 55,000 clones, 75% to 90% of which are singletons, and 16% rests with the top ten. Sequenced material: peripheral blood. The receptors shown here come from a human donor in a cohort sampled during active COVID-19. Both conserved end residues are part of each CDR3. The order of the fields is D gene, clone size, J gene, V gene, CDR3 DNA, CDR3 protein. A D gene is named only where the DNA matches it firmly. Not every row has a clone size; where given, it reads once, few, many or a size class.

TRBD1 | NA | TRBJ1-2 | TRBV10-3 | TGTGCCATCAGCTCGGGACAGGGTGTCTACACCTTC | CAISSGQGVYTF
TRBD2 | NA | TRBJ2-7 | TRBV20-1 | TGCAGTGCTAGTGTTGCGGGAGGCCTGGCGGGAGGCGAGCAGTACTTC | CSASVAGGLAGGEQYF
NA | few | TRBJ1-2 | TRBV5-8 | TGTGCCAGCAGCTTGCGGGGGGGGGCAGGCTATGGCTACACCTTC | CASSLRGGAGYGYTF
NA | NA | TRBJ2-3 | TRBV6-1 | TGTGCCAGCAGTGAAATGTCCGCTGTGCGTGTAGATACGCAGTATTTT | CASSEMSAVRVDTQYF
NA | NA | TRBJ2-5 | TRBV7-3 | TGTGCCAGCAGCTTATCGGGACTCCGGCAAGAGACCCAGTACTTC | CASSLSGLRQETQYF
TRBD1 | NA | TRBJ2-2 | TRBV6-5 | TGTGCCAGCAGGACGGGACAGGGGGATTCCGGGGAGCTGTTTTTT | CASRTGQGDSGELFF
NA | NA | TRBJ2-7 | TRBV4-1 | TGCGCCAGCAGCCAATTGGCGCTAGCTTACGAGCAGTACTTC | CASSQLALAYEQYF
NA | NA | TRBJ2-2 | TRBV6-5 | TGTGCCAGCAGTTCCGTCACAGGGGGGGCCGGGGAGCTGTTTTTT | CASSSVTGGAGELFF
NA | NA | TRBJ1-5 | TRBV12-3/TRBV12-4 | TGTGCCAGCAGAATAAGCTCGCAGCCCCAGCATTTT | CASRISSQPQHF
TRBD2 | NA | TRBJ2-1 | TRBV30 | TGTGCCTGGAAGCGGGGGGGACAGTTCTTC | CAWKRGGQFF
NA | NA | TRBJ1-1 | TRBV7-9 | TGTGCCAGCAGCTTAGCGGGGGCGAACACTGAAGCTTTCTTT | CASSLAGANTEAFF
NA | NA | TRBJ1-1 | TRBV27 | TGTGCCAGCAGTGCCCAGGGAGGCACTGAAGCTTTCTTT | CASSAQGGTEAFF
NA | NA | TRBJ2-5 | TRBV5-1 | TGCGCCAGCAGCCCACAAGACTCAACCCAAGAGACCCAGTACTTC | CASSPQDSTQETQYF
NA | NA | TRBJ1-3 | TRBV6-5 | TGTGCCAGCATCGCGAGGGCCTCGGGGGACACCATATATTTT | CASIARASGDTIYF
NA | NA | TRBJ1-2 | TRBV7-2 | TGTGCCAGCAGCTTAAACGGGGGGGCGTACTATGGCTACACCTTC | CASSLNGGAYYGYTF
NA | NA | TRBJ1-6 | TRBV5-1 | TGCGCCAGCAGCTCCAGGACAGCTAATTCACCCCTCCACTTT | CASSSRTANSPLHF
TRBD2 | NA | TRBJ2-1 | TRBV5-1 | TGCGCCAGCAGCTTGGCGGCGGGGGGGCCGGCTGAGCAGTTCTTC | CASSLAAGGPAEQFF
TRBD1 | NA | TRBJ2-1 | TRBV29-1 | TGCAGCGTTGTAGGAAACAGGGGTAGCGATGAGCAGTTCTTC | CSVVGNRGSDEQFF
NA | NA | TRBJ2-5 | TRBV28 | TGTGCCAGCAGTTTATGGGGGGGAAAGGAGGAGACCCAGTACTTC | CASSLWGGKEETQYF
TRBD1 | NA | TRBJ2-7 | TRBV5-4 | TGTGCCAGCAGCTCCCCAGCGACAGGGGGCTACGAGCAGTACTTC | CASSSPATGGYEQYF
NA | NA | TRBJ2-7 | TRBV29-1 | TGCAGCGTTCGCCCCGGGACATCGTACGAGCAGTACTTC | CSVRPGTSYEQYF
NA | NA | TRBJ2-7 | TRBV5-1 | TGCGCCAGCCGGAGGAGCTGGGACGAGCAGTACTTC | CASRRSWDEQYF
TRBD1 | NA | TRBJ2-1 | TRBV5-4 | TGTGCCAGCAGCCAGGACAGGGCAAACAATGAGCAGTTCTTC | CASSQDRANNEQFF
TRBD1 | NA | TRBJ1-2 | TRBV6-5 | TGTGCCAGCAGTCAAAACAGGGGGTATGGCTACACCTTC | CASSQNRGYGYTF
TRBD2 | NA | TRBJ2-1 | TRBV6-1 | TGTGCCAGCAGTGCCCGTGAGACTAGCGGTTCCTACAATGAGCAGTTCTTC | CASSARETSGSYNEQFF
TRBD1 | NA | TRBJ2-4 | TRBV6-5 | TGTGCCAGCAGTTACTCGTTCAGGGGGCTTATAAACATTCAGTACTTC | CASSYSFRGLINIQYF
NA | NA | TRBJ2-7 | TRBV28 | TGTGCCAGCAGCCAGAGTACAGGGATCTCCTACGAGCAGTACTTC | CASSQSTGISYEQYF
NA | once | TRBJ1-3 | TRBV14 | TGTGCCAGCAGCAGCCCCCACAGGGTTTCTGGAAACACCATATATTTT | CASSSPHRVSGNTIYF
TRBD1 | NA | TRBJ2-6 | TRBV9 | TGTGCCAGCAGCGTAAGGGGGCAGTCTGGGGCCAACGTCCTGACTTTC | CASSVRGQSGANVLTF
TRBD2 | NA | TRBJ2-7 | TRBV30 | TGTGCCTGGAGTACTAGCGGGGGACCCCTTGGGCAGTACTTC | CAWSTSGGPLGQYF
TRBD1 | NA | TRBJ1-5 | TRBV30 | TGTGCCTATACGGGACAGTACAATCAGCCCCAGCATTTT | CAYTGQYNQPQHF
TRBD2 | NA | TRBJ2-1 | TRBV18 | TGTGCCAGCTCACCCCCGGGGGGTACTAGCGGGAGGCTAAATGAGCAGTTCTTC | CASSPPGGTSGRLNEQFF
TRBD1 | NA | TRBJ1-2 | TRBV18 | TGTGCCAGCTCACCACGGGACAGGGCGCCCTCCTCTTGGGGCTACACCTTC | CASSPRDRAPSSWGYTF
TRBD1 | NA | TRBJ1-3 | TRBV18 | TGTGCCAGCTCACACAGGGGTGCCGGAAACACCATATATTTT | CASSHRGAGNTIYF
NA | NA | TRBJ1-2 | TRBV7-9 | TGTGCCAGCAGCTTAATAGGGGGAGATGGCTACACCTTC | CASSLIGGDGYTF
NA | NA | TRBJ2-1 | TRBV3-1/TRBV3-2 | TGTGCCAGCAGCCAAGAGGCGGGACCCTACAATGAGCAGTTCTTC | CASSQEAGPYNEQFF
TRBD1 | NA | TRBJ1-6 | TRBV6-5 | TGTGCCACGCGAACGACAGGGGGTCGATCACCCCTCCACTTT | CATRTTGGRSPLHF
TRBD1 | NA | TRBJ2-3 | TRBV19 | TGTGCCAGTAAGTTGCAGGGGGAAGATACGCAGTATTTT | CASKLQGEDTQYF
NA | NA | TRBJ1-2 | TRBV5-6 | TGTGCCAGCAGCTTAACAGCTGGCTACACCTTC | CASSLTAGYTF
TRBD1 | NA | TRBJ2-5 | TRBV7-3 | TGTGCCAGCAGCTCGACAGGGAACCAAGAGACCCAGTACTTC | CASSSTGNQETQYF
NA | once | TRBJ2-3 | TRBV19 | TGTGCCAGTAGAGGCGCCTCTAGCCTATCCACAGATACGCAGTATTTT | CASRGASSLSTDTQYF
TRBD2 | once | TRBJ2-5 | TRBV11-3 | TGTGCCAGCTACGCGGGGGGGCCCCAAGAGACCCAGTACTTC | CASYAGGPQETQYF
TRBD1 | NA | TRBJ1-1 | TRBV19 | TGTGCCAGTAAACTGCAGGGGGCGAAAAGTTCTGAAGCTTTCTTT | CASKLQGAKSSEAFF
NA | NA | TRBJ1-1 | TRBV12-3/TRBV12-4 | TGTGCCAGCACCCCAGGACAGTCAGGTGAAGCTTTCTTT | CASTPGQSGEAFF
NA | NA | TRBJ1-2 | TRBV25-1 | TGTGCCAGCAGTGATTCGCTAATAGATGGCTACACCTTC | CASSDSLIDGYTF
TRBD1 | NA | TRBJ2-7 | TRBV9 | TGTGCCAGCAGCGAAAGTACAGGGGGCCCTTACGAGCAGTACTTC | CASSESTGGPYEQYF
TRBD1 | NA | TRBJ2-2 | TRBV30 | TGTGCCTGGAGGAGAGACAGGGGGCGGCACGGGGAGCTGTTTTTT | CAWRRDRGRHGELFF
NA | NA | TRBJ1-1 | TRBV5-5 | TGTGCCAGCAGCGGGTCAAACGTCAACGGGGCTGAAGCTTTCTTT | CASSGSNVNGAEAFF
NA | NA | TRBJ2-5 | TRBV10-3 | TGTGCCATCACGGAGGTTCCGACGGAGACCCAGTACTTC | CAITEVPTETQYF
TRBD1 | NA | TRBJ2-5 | TRBV19 | TGTGCCAGTAGTCCTGACAGGGCAGCGGAGACCCAGTACTTC | CASSPDRAAETQYF
NA | NA | TRBJ1-5 | TRBV25-1 | TGTGCCAGCAGTGAGGGGGGTTGGCCCCAGCATTTT | CASSEGGWPQHF
TRBD2 | NA | TRBJ2-5 | TRBV6-1 | TGTGCCAGCAGTGAAGTTCCATGGGCGAGGGAGGGCCGAGAGACCCAGTACTTC | CASSEVPWAREGRETQYF
TRBD2 | NA | TRBJ2-1 | TRBV23-1 | TGCGCCAGCAGTCAATCACCCCTAGCGGGAGAAGTCGACAATGAGCAGTTCTTC | CASSQSPLAGEVDNEQFF
TRBD1 | NA | TRBJ2-4 | TRBV5-1 | TGCGCCAGCAGCTCTGGACAGGGGGCGGTCCAGTACTTC | CASSSGQGAVQYF
TRBD1 | NA | TRBJ2-1 | TRBV6-6 | TGTGCCAGCAGTTTGCCGGGGACAGGGGTTCAGTTCTTC | CASSLPGTGVQFF
TRBD1 | NA | TRBJ2-1 | TRBV10-1 | TGCGCCAGCAGTGACCCAGGGGGCTGGGGGCAGTTCTTC | CASSDPGGWGQFF
NA | NA | TRBJ2-1 | TRBV10-3 | TGTGCCAGCAAGGACAATAATGAGCAGTTCTTC | CASKDNNEQFF